The 29 T cell receptor beta chains reported below all come from one sample, sequenced in a study of immune cell composition in non-small cell lung cancer. Method: immunoSEQ multiplex PCR; TCRdb's copy keeps in-frame clones and lacks some. The data show about 2,300 clones, with roughly 84% seen just once and roughly 7.7% held by the top ten. Material for sequencing was lung tumor tissue. All receptors come from a human donor with non-small cell lung cancer.

This chain uses TRBV27 with TRBJ2-6, with D hard to call. Trimming stripped 4 bases from V and 0 bases from J, with 10 bases between. Per the germline V gene, CDR1 is MNHEY and CDR2 is SMNVEV (reference sequence). The CDR3 totals 16 residues. In nucleotides, the CDR3 is TGTGCCAGCAGTTCCCGTCTAAGCTCTGGGGCCAACGTCCTGACTTTC. It yields the protein CASSSRLSSGANVLTF.

This clone was detected only a few times. The J gene is TRBJ1-1, the V gene TRBV9, with 11 bases aligning to TRBD1. The CDR3 runs to 16 residues. CDR1 SGDLS and CDR2 YYNGEE come from the germline V gene. Losses at the gene ends were 0 bases for V and 4 bases for J; bases not matched to a gene: 5. The CDR3 spells CASSVGTGGVGTEAFF. The CDR3, as DNA: TGTGCCAGCAGCGTAGGGACAGGGGGCGTAGGCACTGAAGCTTTCTTT.

The chain joins TRBV7-3 to TRBJ2-2, with D perhaps TRBD1 (6 bases). The CDR3 covers 14 residues. The germline V gene has CDR1 SGHTA and CDR2 FQGTGA. V dropped 5 bases and J dropped 3 bases, with 10 bases sitting between them. CDR3: CASSPTGYTGELFF. For the CDR3, the DNA is TGTGCCAGCAGCCCAACAGGGTACACCGGGGAGCTGTTTTTT.

V usage is TRBV27 and J usage is TRBJ2-2; 11 bases line up with TRBD2. The CDR3 length is 16 residues. V was clipped by 6 bases and J by 0 bases; unmatched bases: 3. The germline CDR1 and CDR2 sequences are MNHEY and SMNVEV (reference sequence). CDR3 sequence (DNA): TGTGCCAGCAGCCAGGGACTAGCGGCGAACACCGGGGAGCTGTTTTTT. It yields the protein CASSQGLAANTGELFF.

The rearrangement joins TRBV9 to TRBJ2-3; D gene unclear. The CDR3 sequence is 14 residues long. Trimming stripped 0 bases from V and 2 bases from J, with 7 bases between. Looked up from germline, CDR1 is SGDLS and CDR2 is YYNGEE. CDR3 coding DNA: TGTGCCAGCAGCGTAGAACAGTTCACAGATACGCAGTATTTT. This encodes CASSVEQFTDTQYF.

The gene calls are TRBV27 and TRBJ1-4; D unresolved. The germline V gene encodes CDR1 MNHEY and CDR2 SMNVEV (reference sequence). V lost 8 bases, J lost 8 bases, and 18 bases lay in between. CDR3 size: 14 residues. CDR3 nucleotide sequence: TGTGCCAGCGGCCGCACACCCGCACGAGAAAAACTGTTTTTT. This translates into CASGRTPAREKLFF.

The chain is built from TRBV7-6 and TRBJ2-5, with 10 nucleotides matching TRBD2. The CDR3 covers 16 residues. J lost 1 base, V lost 1 base, and 3 bases had no gene match. Germline values: CDR1 SGHVS, CDR2 FNYEAQ. The DNA for the CDR3 is TGTGCCAGCAGCTTAGGGACTAGCGGACCCCAAGAGACCCAGTACTTC. This sequence encodes CASSLGTSGPQETQYF.

The rearrangement uses TRBV30 and TRBJ1-3; 7 bases are a match to TRBD1. This CDR3 comprises 16 residues. V lost 1 base and J lost 5; bases outside the gene matches: 11. Germline lookup yields CDR1 GTSNPN and CDR2 SVGIG (reference sequence). CDR3: CAWSGRQGPGRNTIYF. CDR3 sequence (DNA): TGTGCCTGGAGTGGCCGACAGGGACCTGGTCGAAACACCATATATTTT. The variable domain in full, completed from reference TRBV30 and TRBJ1-3, reads SQTIHQWPATLVQPVGSPLSLECTVEGTSNPNLYWYRQAAGRGLQLLFYSVGIGQISSEVPQNLSASRPQDRQFILSSKKLLLSDSGFYLCAWSGRQGPGRNTIYFGEGSWLTVV.

J is TRBJ1-6 and V is TRBV4-2, with 7 nucleotides matching TRBD1. The CDR3 has 16 amino acids. Germline CDR1 reads LGHNA; CDR2 reads YNFKEQ. V was pared by 1 base and J by 8 bases, with 8 bases of the junction left unmatched. The CDR3 is CASSQVGTANDSPLHF. CDR3 nucleotides: TGTGCCAGCAGCCAAGTGGGGACAGCGAACGATTCACCCCTCCACTTT.

V usage is TRBV10-3 and J usage is TRBJ2-5, with D maybe TRBD2 (6 bases). V lost 2 bases and J lost 5, with 9 bases in between. Germline V lookup: CDR1 ENHRY, CDR2 SYGVKD. The CDR3 length is 13 residues. Here the CDR3 reads CAISEEGGETQYF. The CDR3 DNA sequence: TGTGCCATCAGTGAGGAGGGAGGCGAGACCCAGTACTTC.

The chain employs TRBV5-1 and TRBJ2-2; 8 nucleotides agree with TRBD1. The V gene end was trimmed by 4 bases and the J gene end by 5 bases; junction bases not matched to a gene: 10. The CDR3 spans 16 residues. The germline V gene encodes CDR1 SGHRS and CDR2 YFSETQ. In nucleotides, the CDR3 is TGCGCCAGCAGCACCCCCCAGGGGGCGCATACCGGGGAGCTGTTTTTT. This gives the protein CASSTPQGAHTGELFF.

The rearrangement uses TRBV7-2 and TRBJ2-1; 7 nucleotides align to TRBD2. J was trimmed by 4 bases and V by 1 base; bases with no gene match: 7. The CDR3 runs to 16 residues. Germline V lookup: CDR1 SGHTA, CDR2 FQGNSA. Here the CDR3 reads CASSLGRDYRYNEQFF. CDR3 DNA sequence: TGTGCCAGCAGCTTAGGACGGGACTACCGGTACAATGAGCAGTTCTTC.

The chain carries TRBV19 and TRBJ1-1; 7 bases are a match to TRBD1. The germline V gene has CDR1 LNHDA and CDR2 SQIVND (reference sequence). The CDR3 has 18 residues. With 4 bases clipped from V and 2 bases from J, the junction kept 16 bases outside the gene matches. CDR3 nucleotide sequence: TGTGCCAGTAGTACTGGCCGAGACAGGGCCATACTCAACACTGAAGCTTTCTTT. Protein: CASSTGRDRAILNTEAFF.

This chain connects TRBV11-2 to TRBJ2-6; the D gene is possibly TRBD1 (6 bases). This CDR3 has 19 residues. Trimming took 1 base from V and 0 from J, leaving 16 bases between them. CDR1 is SGHAT and CDR2 is FQNNGV in the germline V gene. The CDR3 bases are TGTGCCAGCAGCTTAGTATGGGGGACACCCCACTCTGGGGCCAACGTCCTGACTTTC. Translating it yields CASSLVWGTPHSGANVLTF.

This chain connects TRBV27 to TRBJ2-7, with D possibly TRBD2 on 6 matching bases. This CDR3 spans 15 amino acids. CDR1 MNHEY and CDR2 SMNVEV come from the germline V gene (reference sequence). V was pared by 2 bases and J by 3 bases, with 14 bases between. The CDR3 DNA reads as TGTGCCAGCAGTTTAGGGCCCACGGGAGACTACGAGCAGTACTTC. Encoded protein: CASSLGPTGDYEQYF.

The chain combines TRBV7-3 with TRBJ2-1; D gene ambiguous. This CDR3 comprises 13 residues. Germline-derived CDR1 and CDR2 are SGHTA and FQGTGA. V was cut by 4 bases and J by 8 bases, with 12 bases left in between. In DNA form, the CDR3 reads TGTGCCAGCAGCTCGAACTCTAGATATGAGCAGTTCTTC. Translation: CASSSNSRYEQFF.

The table lists this clone with a count of one. This chain uses TRBV30 with TRBJ2-1, with D perhaps matching TRBD2 (6 bases). The CDR3 is 19 amino acids. V was trimmed by 5 bases and J by 0 bases, leaving 26 bases between them. Looked up from germline, CDR1 is GTSNPN and CDR2 is SVGIG (reference sequence). The CDR3 reads CAWFGGVADKKSSYNEQFF. CDR3 coding DNA: TGTGCCTGGTTCGGCGGGGTAGCGGATAAAAAGAGCTCCTACAATGAGCAGTTCTTC.

The J gene is TRBJ2-1, the V gene TRBV7-2; perhaps TRBD1 as D (5 bases). The germline CDR1 and CDR2 sequences are SGHTA and FQGNSA. The CDR3 runs 12 residues. Trimming shortened V by 1 base and J by 9 bases, and 7 bases separated the two germline ends. The CDR3 nucleotides read TGTGCCAGCAGCTTAGATACAGGTGAGCAGTTCTTC. It encodes CASSLDTGEQFF.

Worth noting for this clone: The junction shows a germline mismatch at one end, possibly a read error. V usage is TRBV7-7 and J usage is TRBJ2-1; D not resolved. The CDR3 has 14 residues. Germline V CDR1 and CDR2: SSHAT, FNYEAQ (reference sequence). The CDR3 bases are TGTGCTAGCAGCCCCCGGGTTGACTACAATGAGCAGTTCTTC. This sequence encodes CASSPRVDYNEQFF.

This rearrangement joins TRBV5-6 to TRBJ2-1, with 7 nucleotides matching TRBD1. Per germline, CDR1 SGHDT and CDR2 YYEEEE. This CDR3 has 17 amino acids. After removal of 4 bases from V and 4 bases from J, the junction contained 14 bases not matched to a gene. For the CDR3, the DNA is TGTGCCAGCAGCCCCGGTCTGGGACAGTCAACTTACAATGAGCAGTTCTTC. Encoded protein: CASSPGLGQSTYNEQFF.

V and J are TRBV28 and TRBJ2-1; D not certain. Germline V gene data show CDR1 as MDHEN and CDR2 as SYDVKM. V was shortened by 5 bases and J by 2 bases, with 7 bases between the two germline ends. CDR3 length: 13 residues. The CDR3 DNA reads TGTGCCAGCAGTCTCGGTGCCTACAATGAGCAGTTCTTC. Its translation: CASSLGAYNEQFF. Supplemented by reference TRBV28 and TRBJ2-1, the full variable domain reads DVKVTQSSRYLVKRTGEKVFLECVQDMDHENMFWYRQDPGLGLRLIYFSYDVKMKEKGDIPEGYSVSREKKERFSLILESASTNQTSMYLCASSLGAYNEQFFGPGTRLTVL.

The rearrangement uses TRBV2 and TRBJ2-1, with a weak D call TRBD2 (7 bases). Germline values: CDR1 SNHLY, CDR2 FYNNEI. V was trimmed by 2 bases and J by 0 bases, leaving 11 bases between them. The CDR3 runs to 16 residues. CDR3 sequence: CASSERGRASYNEQFF. The CDR3 DNA reads TGTGCCAGCAGTGAAAGGGGGAGGGCCTCCTACAATGAGCAGTTCTTC.

The rearrangement uses TRBV5-8 and TRBJ1-2, with TRBD1 as a possible D gene (5 bases). Germline V lookup: CDR1 SGHTS, CDR2 YDEGEE. V lost 1 base, J lost 8 bases, and 21 bases lay in between. The CDR3 is 16 amino acids. CDR3 sequence: CASSLQGANNLRGYTF. The CDR3 DNA follows: TGTGCCAGCAGCTTGCAGGGTGCGAATAATCTAAGAGGCTACACCTTC.

The V and J genes are TRBV7-6 and TRBJ2-1, with D unclear. The V gene's germline CDR1 is SGHVS and CDR2 FNYEAQ. The ends were cut back, 5 bases at V and 7 bases at J, with 9 bases in the middle. The length of the CDR3 is 12 residues. Here the CDR3 reads CASSLSVNEQFF. The CDR3 bases are TGTGCCAGCAGCCTAAGCGTAAATGAGCAGTTCTTC. The full variable domain, in which reference TRBV7-6 and TRBJ2-1 provide the parts outside the CDR3, is GAGVSQSPRYKVTKRGQDVALRCDPISGHVSLYWYRQALGQGPEFLTYFNYEAQQDKSGLPNDRFSAERPEGSISTLTIQRTEQRDSAMYRCASSLSVNEQFFGPGTRLTVL.

The chain joins TRBV21-1 to TRBJ2-5; the table's TRBD2 call for D was not verified on the DNA. TRBV21-1 is a documented pseudogene. CDR3 length: 18 amino acids. The CDR3 sequence: CASSKRAGTSGEEETQYF. The CDR3 DNA sequence: TGTGCCAGCAGCAAACGGGCAGGGACTAGCGGAGAGGAGGAGACCCAGTACTTC.

V usage is TRBV9 and J usage is TRBJ2-5; 8 nucleotides align to TRBD1. CDR1 and CDR2 (germline): SGDLS, YYNGEE. Trimming removed 0 bases from V and 2 bases from J; junction bases left unmatched: 6. The CDR3 totals 16 residues. The CDR3 DNA follows: TGTGCCAGCAGCGTAGGGACAGGGAATATACAAGAGACCCAGTACTTC. The encoded protein is CASSVGTGNIQETQYF.

This clone was seen only a few times. The chain recombines TRBV27 with TRBJ2-4, with 8 bases matching TRBD1. CDR3 length: 17 amino acids. Germline V CDR1 and CDR2: MNHEY, SMNVEV (reference sequence). V shed 6 bases and J 1 base; nucleotides not matched to a gene: 11. CDR3 loop: CASSSRTGNWAKNIQYF. CDR3 nucleotides: TGTGCCAGCAGCTCCCGGACAGGGAATTGGGCCAAAAACATTCAGTACTTC.

This clone was observed once. The CDR3 sequence: CASSLPSGRPTGELFF. The CDR3 DNA follows: TGTGCCAGCAGCTTACCTAGCGGGAGGCCCACCGGGGAGCTGTTTTTT. The rearrangement joins TRBV7-8 to TRBJ2-2; TRBD2 matches 11 bases. V trimming: 2 bases; J trimming: 4 bases; junction bases outside the gene matches: 3. CDR3 size: 16 residues. In germline, CDR1 is SGHVS, CDR2 FQNEAQ.

The CDR3 is CASTRTNTGELFF. The CDR3, as DNA: TGTGCCAGCACTCGGACAAACACCGGGGAGCTGTTTTTT. The J gene is TRBJ2-2, the V gene TRBV9; D might be TRBD1 (5 bases). The CDR3 loop spans 13 amino acids. The V gene's germline CDR1 is SGDLS and CDR2 YYNGEE. Deletions cut 6 bases from V and 2 bases from J, with 8 bases between. Drawing the rest from reference TRBV9 and TRBJ2-2, the complete variable domain is DSGVTQTPKHLITATGQRVTLRCSPRSGDLSVYWYQQSLDQGLQFLIQYYNGEERAKGNILERFSAQQFPDLHSELNLSSLELGDSALYFCASTRTNTGELFFGEGSRLTVL.